Shown below are 26 T cell receptor beta chains from a single sample sequenced in a study of blood T cell repertoires in COVID-19. This table comes from immunoSEQ multiplex PCR, and its TCRdb copy is limited to in-frame clones, with some not included. In the table there are some 240,000 clones, about 81% of which are singletons. The specimen was peripheral blood. These receptor sequences come from a woman in her 70s with COVID-19, enrolled during active disease.

The chain has TRBV11-3 and TRBJ2-5; D remains unclear. CDR1 is SGHNT and CDR2 is YENEEA in the germline V gene. This CDR3 comprises 12 residues. V dropped 5 bases and J dropped 4 bases, with 8 bases sitting between them. The CDR3 protein is CASSLVGETQYF. The CDR3 DNA is TGTGCCAGCAGCCTAGTCGGAGAGACCCAGTACTTC.

This chain links TRBV11-2 with TRBJ2-4; 12 bases match TRBD2. Trimming took 6 bases from V and 0 from J; bases not matched to a gene: 6. The germline gives CDR1 SGHAT, CDR2 FQNNGV. The CDR3 contains 17 residues. In DNA form, the CDR3 reads TGTGCCAGCAGTCCTAGCGGGAGGGGAGGAGCCAAAAACATTCAGTACTTC. Its protein product is CASSPSGRGGAKNIQYF.

The chain carries TRBV7-2 and TRBJ1-2; TRBD1 matches 7 bases. After removal of 0 bases from V and 6 bases from J, the junction contained 7 bases not matched to a gene. The CDR3 has 15 amino acids. Looked up from germline, CDR1 is SGHTA and CDR2 is FQGNSA. The DNA of the CDR3 is TGTGCCAGCAGCTTAGCGGGCAGGGGGTATAATGGCTACACCTTC. This codes for CASSLAGRGYNGYTF.

V usage is TRBV7-8 and J usage is TRBJ2-1, with 8 bases aligning to TRBD2. V lost 5 bases, J lost 7 bases, and 10 bases stayed unmatched. This CDR3 is built from 15 residues. Germline CDR1 is SGHVS and CDR2 is FQNEAQ. This CDR3 reads CASSPSRAGENEQFF. CDR3 in DNA: TGTGCCAGCAGCCCCTCTCGAGCGGGAGAAAATGAGCAGTTCTTC.

This clone was detected a few times. V and J are TRBV5-1 and TRBJ2-1, with 7 positions matching TRBD2. The CDR3 has 15 residues. From germline, CDR1 is SGHRS and CDR2 YFSETQ. The ends lost 4 bases at V and 8 bases at J; junction bases unmatched: 12. This chain's CDR3 is CASSGSAGVIHEQFF. The CDR3 coding sequence is TGCGCCAGCAGCGGCTCCGCGGGAGTTATCCATGAGCAGTTCTTC. Complete variable domain (other parts from reference TRBV5-1 and TRBJ2-1): KAGVTQTPRYLIKTRGQQVTLSCSPISGHRSVSWYQQTPGQGLQFLFEYFSETQRNKGNFPGRFSGRQFSNSRSEMNVSTLELGDSALYLCASSGSAGVIHEQFFGPGTRLTVL.

Written as DNA, the CDR3 is TGTGCCACCCGGAGAGGAGGCTATGGCTACACCTTC. It yields the protein CATRRGGYGYTF. The rearrangement joins TRBV27 to TRBJ1-2; no firm D call. Trimming took 10 bases from V and 4 from J, leaving 13 bases between them. Germline V lookup: CDR1 MNHEY, CDR2 SMNVEV (reference sequence). The length of the CDR3 is 12 residues.

The chain uses TRBV6-2 or TRBV6-3 and TRBJ1-6, with TRBD1 identical over 10 bases. The V gene's germline CDR1 is MNHEY and CDR2 SVGEGT. The CDR3 has 16 amino acids. Trimming took 6 bases from V and 9 from J; bases not matched to a gene: 11. The CDR3 bases are TGTGCCAGCAGCGCCGGACAGGGGGTTGTAGGTTCACCCCTCCACTTT. Translation gives CASSAGQGVVGSPLHF.

This rearrangement joins TRBV24-1 to TRBJ1-2; 8 bases are shared with TRBD1. The CDR3 consists of 17 residues. Germline CDR1 KGHDR, CDR2 SFDVKD. The V and J ends lost 3 bases and 3 bases, in that order; junction bases with no gene match: 11. The CDR3 protein is CATSDASGTGSHYGYTF. The CDR3 region has the DNA TGTGCCACCAGTGATGCTTCCGGGACAGGCTCTCACTATGGCTACACCTTC.

V is TRBV12-3 or TRBV12-4 and J is TRBJ2-6; D remains unclear. Trimming took off 2 bases at V and 4 bases at J, with 3 bases between the two ends. CDR3 length: 13 amino acids. The CDR3: CASSLSGANVLTF. In DNA, the CDR3 is TGTGCCAGCAGTTTATCAGGGGCCAACGTCCTGACTTTC.

The rearrangement joins TRBV6-1 to TRBJ1-3; D remains unclear. The CDR3 spans 14 residues. The V end lost 0 bases, the J end lost 5 bases, and 8 bases lay between the germline ends. From germline, CDR1 is MNHNS and CDR2 SASEGT. CDR3 sequence: CASSEAGGRNTIYF. In DNA, the CDR3 is TGTGCCAGCAGTGAAGCGGGAGGGAGAAACACCATATATTTT.

This chain connects TRBV27 to TRBJ1-4; 7 nucleotides match TRBD1. This CDR3 has 16 amino acids. The germline V gene encodes CDR1 MNHEY and CDR2 SMNVEV (reference sequence). Trimming removed 3 bases from V and 3 bases from J; junction bases left unmatched: 7. The CDR3 nucleotides read TGTGCCAGCAGTTTTTTTAGGGGGCAGGCTAATGAAAAACTGTTTTTT. Its translation: CASSFFRGQANEKLFF.

The chain recombines TRBV7-2 with TRBJ2-7; 8 bases line up with TRBD1. V lost 2 bases, J lost 5 bases, and 5 bases stayed unmatched. This CDR3 contains 14 residues. Germline CDR1 and CDR2: SGHTA and FQGNSA. CDR3 in amino acids: CASSLTRTGNEQYF. The CDR3 DNA reads TGTGCCAGCAGCTTAACTAGGACAGGGAACGAGCAGTACTTC.

The rearrangement links TRBV11-2 to TRBJ2-7; the match to TRBD2 covers 11 bases. Germline V lookup: CDR1 SGHAT, CDR2 FQNNGV. V was clipped by 5 bases and J by 6 bases; unmatched bases: 9. The CDR3 is 15 amino acids. The CDR3 here is CASSLTSGRWGEQYF. CDR3 DNA: TGTGCCAGCAGCCTAACTAGCGGGAGATGGGGCGAGCAGTACTTC.

This clone was detected only once. The CDR3 reads CASSFPTTGANTEAFF. The CDR3 DNA sequence: TGTGCCAGCAGCTTCCCAACCACAGGAGCCAACACTGAAGCTTTCTTT. This rearrangement joins TRBV11-2 to TRBJ1-1; tentatively, D is TRBD1 (5 bases). The CDR3 has 16 amino acids. The V gene lost 3 bases and the J gene lost 2 bases, with 16 bases spanning the gap. Germline assignment: CDR1 SGHAT and CDR2 FQNNGV.

The V call is TRBV28, the J call TRBJ1-5, with 7 bases aligning to TRBD1. The CDR3 has 16 amino acids. CDR1 and CDR2 from the germline V gene are MDHEN and SYDVKM. Trimming cost V 6 bases and J 1 base; bases outside gene matches: 9. CDR3 in amino acids: CASSKLQGGSNQPQHF. DNA for the CDR3: TGTGCCAGCAGCAAGCTCCAGGGGGGAAGCAATCAGCCCCAGCATTTT.

V is TRBV28 and J is TRBJ2-7; TRBD2 agrees at 9 bases. The CDR3 contains 14 residues. The germline gives CDR1 MDHEN, CDR2 SYDVKM. The trim removed 6 bases at V and 2 bases at J, leaving 5 bases unmatched. The chain's CDR3 is CASRFSGGTYEQYF. The CDR3 DNA follows: TGTGCCAGCAGGTTTAGCGGGGGAACCTACGAGCAGTACTTC.

J is TRBJ1-5 and V is TRBV5-8; D unresolved. The CDR3 is made up of 16 amino acids. V lost 4 bases and J 2 bases, leaving 16 bases between the germline ends. From germline, CDR1 is SGHTS and CDR2 YDEGEE. In DNA, the CDR3 is TGTGCCAGCAGCCGGTCGCTTGGTGTTGGCAATCAGCCCCAGCATTTT. This translates into CASSRSLGVGNQPQHF.

This CDR3 reads CATQGEFNTEAFF. The CDR3 nucleotides read TGTGCCACACAGGGGGAGTTTAACACTGAAGCTTTCTTT. The chain carries TRBV24-1 and TRBJ1-1; TRBD1 matches at 8 bases. Looked up from germline, CDR1 is KGHDR and CDR2 is SFDVKD. The length of the CDR3 is 13 residues. V shed 10 bases and J 2 bases; nucleotides not matched to a gene: 5.

The chain has TRBV3-1 (or the pseudogene TRBV3-2) and TRBJ1-5, with 8 positions matching TRBD1. Germline CDR1 LGHDT, CDR2 YNNKEL (reference sequence). J gave up 4 bases and V 2 bases, and 4 bases lay outside the gene matches. The CDR3 is 15 residues long. The CDR3 region has the DNA TGTGCCAGCAGCCAACAGGGGGCCGGGAATCAGCCCCAGCATTTT. This translates into CASSQQGAGNQPQHF.

J is TRBJ2-3 and V is TRBV29-1, with 9 positions matching TRBD2. The CDR3 sequence is 15 residues long. The germline V gene has CDR1 SQVTM and CDR2 ANQGSEA. Unmatched junction bases numbered 10, after V lost 7 bases and J lost 2 bases. CDR3 bases: TGCAGCGCGACTGTAGCGGGAGCCTCCACAGATACGCAGTATTTT. The encoded protein is CSATVAGASTDTQYF.

The rearrangement joins TRBV6-2 or TRBV6-3 to TRBJ2-1; TRBD2 matches 8 bases. The germline V gene encodes CDR1 MNHEY and CDR2 SVGEGT. The CDR3 has 15 residues. Trimming at V came to 0 bases and at J to 10 bases, leaving 8 bases not matched to a gene. The DNA for the CDR3 is TGTGCCAGCAGTTACTCTACGGGAGGGCCAGGGGAGCAGTTCTTC. This encodes CASSYSTGGPGEQFF.

The rearrangement joins TRBV7-2 to TRBJ2-3; 8 nucleotides agree with TRBD2. Germline trimming cut 3 bases from V and 1 base from J; bases unmatched to any gene: 0. Germline-derived CDR1 and CDR2 are SGHTA and FQGNSA. This CDR3 comprises 14 residues. CDR3 sequence: CASSLTSGTDTQYF. CDR3 nucleotides: TGTGCCAGCAGCTTGACTAGCGGCACAGATACGCAGTATTTT.

CDR3: CASSLSNYGYTF. In nucleotides, the CDR3 is TGTGCCAGCAGTTTATCAAACTATGGCTACACCTTC. The rearrangement links TRBV28 to TRBJ1-2; D gene unclear. The CDR3 is 12 residues long. V was pared by 1 base and J by 2 bases, with 2 bases between. Per the germline V gene, CDR1 is MDHEN and CDR2 is SYDVKM.

The rearrangement uses TRBV10-3 and TRBJ2-5, with 9 bases matching TRBD2. Germline lookup yields CDR1 ENHRY and CDR2 SYGVKD. The trim removed 3 bases at V and 4 bases at J, leaving 6 bases unmatched. The CDR3 consists of 15 residues. The CDR3 sequence: CAISEAGGEGETQYF. DNA of the CDR3: TGTGCCATCAGTGAAGCGGGAGGAGAGGGAGAGACCCAGTACTTC.

This clone was found a few times. The V call is TRBV7-6, the J call TRBJ2-7; 8 nucleotides agree with TRBD2. After removal of 8 bases from V and 2 bases from J, the junction contained 5 bases not matched to a gene. The CDR3 extends over 13 amino acids. Germline CDR1 and CDR2: SGHVS and FNYEAQ. The CDR3 sequence is CASSPGGTYEQYF. The CDR3 bases are TGTGCCAGCTCCCCGGGGGGGACCTACGAGCAGTACTTC.

The chain links TRBV5-4 to TRBJ2-5, with 14 bases identical to TRBD2. The V segment lost 4 bases and the J segment 5 bases; nucleotides outside the gene matches: 16. CDR1 SGHNT and CDR2 YYREEE come from the germline V gene (reference sequence). The CDR3 extends over 19 amino acids. CDR3 in amino acids: CASSPGVGTSGRSSETQYF. Written as DNA, the CDR3 is TGTGCCAGCAGCCCCGGGGTCGGGACTAGCGGGAGATCATCGGAGACCCAGTACTTC.